This T cell receptor (beta chain) was observed in a study of blood T cell dynamics during melanoma immunotherapy. For the study at large: Standard first-line treatment here was pembrolizumab or nivolumab plus ipilimumab in metastatic melanoma.

TCRdb keeps only in-frame clones here, not all; method: immunoSEQ multiplex PCR. The sample carries almost 15,000 clones, 90% to 95% recorded once. As to time point: week 3, after first cycle of checkpoint inhibitor. Apart from a couple of fast progressors, RECIST 1.1 response was judged 12 weeks post-infusion. Germline CDR1 is MNHNS and CDR2 is SASEGT. Trimming cost V 10 bases and J 6 bases, with 7 bases left between them. The CDR3 contains 9 residues. The V and J genes are TRBV6-1 and TRBJ2-7; D might be TRBD1 or TRBD2, each matching 5 bases. This receptor was taken from a human donor with melanoma. Source: blood, taken from a patient treated with checkpoint blockade. This CDR3 is CATGGEQYF. For the CDR3, the DNA is TGTGCCACTGGGGGCGAGCAGTACTTC.